This T cell receptor (beta chain) originates from a study of blood T cell repertoires in COVID-19. On the study more broadly: Samples representing acute and convalescent COVID-19 were sourced from the United States, Italy and Spain. T cells, B-cell-depleted T cells, or PBMCs provided the cDNA or gDNA that served as material.

Germline V gene sequence: CDR1 GTSNPN, CDR2 SVGIG (reference sequence). The V and J ends lost 1 base and 6 bases respectively, with 15 bases between them. The CDR3 runs to 15 residues. Authors' analysis steps: Cell counts per sample came from amplifying reference gene primers. Profiling relied on immunoSEQ multiplex PCR, and the TCRdb table lists in-frame clones only, not all of them. That table gives V, J and clone size, and the DNA gave D and trimming. The sample lists 450,000 to 500,000 clones; 70% to 90% were seen once. Specimen: peripheral blood. The gene calls are TRBV30 and TRBJ2-2; perhaps TRBD1 as D (5 bases). This TCR was recovered from a human donor in a cohort sampled during active COVID-19. The CDR3 nucleotides are TGTGCCTGGAGTGGAGCAGGCACAGGAGCCGGGGAGCTGTTTTTT. This codes for CAWSGAGTGAGELFF.